This entry lists 27 T cell receptor beta chains sequenced from one sample in a study of Graves' ophthalmopathy and Graves' hyperthyroidism. From RNA, the CDR3 regions of TCR beta chains were amplified and sequenced. An opening RT-PCR round employed HTBI primers and preceded a second-round multiplex PCR. TCRdb reprocessed the multiplex PCR reads via MiXCR and lists one record per CDR3 protein. The sample gives about 740,000 distinct CDR3 sequences, 35% to 50% of which show up once; 40% to 45% is in the top ten. The sequencing sample was made of peripheral blood. The receptor source for this set is an adult man with Graves' ophthalmopathy.

This chain joins TRBV7-9 and TRBJ1-3, with D unclear. The ends were cut back, 5 bases at V and 0 bases at J, with 8 bases in the middle. Per the germline V gene, CDR1 is SEHNR and CDR2 is FQNEAQ (reference sequence). This CDR3 spans 14 amino acids. CDR3 in DNA: TGTGCCAGCAGCAGCGGAGCCTCTGGAAACACCATATATTTT. Translation: CASSSGASGNTIYF.

This clonotype was observed a handful of times. The J gene is TRBJ2-5, the V gene TRBV3-1, with D perhaps TRBD2 (6 bases). Germline values: CDR1 LGHDT, CDR2 YNNKEL (reference sequence). The ends were cut back, 10 bases at V and 5 bases at J, with 20 bases in the middle. CDR3 size: 14 residues. The CDR3 DNA follows: TGTGCCACCTCTGGCCAGTCTAGCGCGGAGACCCAGTACTTC. It encodes CATSGQSSAETQYF.

This clonotype was counted many times. This chain joins TRBV24-1 and TRBJ1-5; TRBD1 is a possible D gene (6 bases). V lost 4 bases, J lost 7 bases, and 16 bases lay in between. There are 15 residues in the CDR3. Germline V gives CDR1 KGHDR, CDR2 SFDVKD. CDR3 sequence: CATSDSTGSGQPQHF. Written as DNA, the CDR3 is TGTGCCACCAGTGACTCCACAGGGTCCGGGCAGCCCCAGCATTTT.

The chain recombines TRBV10-3 with TRBJ1-1; D is unresolved. CDR1 is ENHRY, CDR2 SYGVKD, per germline. The CDR3 has 13 amino acids. V lost 5 bases and J lost 3, with 10 bases in between. CDR3 loop: CAISWRHYTEAFF. The CDR3 region has the DNA TGTGCCATCAGTTGGCGACATTACACTGAAGCTTTCTTT.

The rearrangement joins TRBV2 to TRBJ2-7; D might be TRBD1 or TRBD2, each matching 5 bases. CDR1 is SNHLY and CDR2 is FYNNEI in the germline V gene. The ends were cut back, 2 bases at V and 6 bases at J, with 14 bases in the middle. The CDR3 extends over 14 amino acids. This CDR3 reads CASSERGRPSEQYF. The CDR3, as DNA: TGTGCCAGCAGTGAAAGGGGACGGCCCAGCGAGCAGTACTTC.

V is TRBV2 and J is TRBJ2-5, with D perhaps given as TRBD1 or TRBD2 (5 bases each). This CDR3 contains 13 residues. The germline gives CDR1 SNHLY, CDR2 FYNNEI. Trimming removed 7 bases at V and 5 bases at J, with 14 bases between. Here the CDR3 DNA reads TGTGCCAGCACCCCCCACGAGGGGGAGACCCAGTACTTC. It translates to CASTPHEGETQYF.

The rearrangement links TRBV9 to TRBJ1-5; D gene uncertain. There are 15 residues in the CDR3. Per the germline V gene, CDR1 is SGDLS and CDR2 is YYNGEE. V dropped 4 bases and J dropped 1 base, with 12 bases sitting between them. CDR3 sequence reads: CASSQEVGSNQPQHF. Here the CDR3 DNA reads TGTGCCAGCAGCCAAGAAGTGGGGAGCAATCAGCCCCAGCATTTT. Based on the CDR3 plus reference TRBV9 and TRBJ1-5, the full variable domain is DSGVTQTPKHLITATGQRVTLRCSPRSGDLSVYWYQQSLDQGLQFLIQYYNGEERAKGNILERFSAQQFPDLHSELNLSSLELGDSALYFCASSQEVGSNQPQHFGDGTRLSIL.

A remark on this clonotype: Since the CDR3 does not end with the conserved phenylalanine or tryptophan, this likely comes from a read error. The DNA is left out, because the CDR3 cannot be placed on it with certainty; the CDR3 is given as TCRdb lists it. This chain connects TRBV9 to TRBJ2-6. Germline assignment: CDR1 SGDLS and CDR2 YYNGEE. The CDR3 spans 8 residues, counting both ends. The CDR3 sequence: CASSVSFG.

The V gene is TRBV7-9, the J gene TRBJ1-2; TRBD1 agrees at 8 bases. Losses at the gene ends were 6 bases for V and 6 bases for J; bases not matched to a gene: 6. Germline lookup yields CDR1 SEHNR and CDR2 FQNEAQ (reference sequence). The CDR3 consists of 13 residues. The CDR3 sequence is CASRPAGGHGYTF. The CDR3 DNA reads as TGTGCCAGCAGGCCAGCAGGGGGCCATGGCTACACCTTC.

The gene calls are TRBV7-9 and TRBJ1-2; 7 bases map to TRBD1. Germline V CDR1 and CDR2: SEHNR, FQNEAQ (reference sequence). The CDR3 extends over 14 amino acids. V was pared by 2 bases and J by 4 bases, with 4 bases of the junction left unmatched. CDR3 nucleotides: TGTGCCAGCAGCTTACAGGGGGTGGGCTATGGCTACACCTTC. It encodes CASSLQGVGYGYTF. The entire variable domain, with the rest obtained from reference TRBV7-9 and TRBJ1-2, is as follows: DTGVSQNPRHKITKRGQNVTFRCDPISEHNRLYWYRQTLGQGPEFLTYFQNEAQLEKSRLLSDRFSAERPKGSFSTLEIQRTEQGDSAMYLCASSLQGVGYGYTFGSGTRLTVV.

V is TRBV14 and J is TRBJ1-2, with D perhaps TRBD1 (6 bases). This CDR3 is built from 16 residues. Deletions cut 3 bases from V and 4 bases from J, with 18 bases between. Germline-derived CDR1 and CDR2 are SGHDN and FVKESK. The CDR3 reads CASSQNAGAGPYGYTF. The CDR3 nucleotides read TGTGCCAGCAGCCAGAACGCAGGGGCGGGCCCCTATGGCTACACCTTC.

As regards this clonotype: This sequence may be a read error, since a much larger clone differs from it by one base. The chain joins TRBV5-6 to TRBJ2-5, with D hard to call. The length of the CDR3 is 12 residues. The V end lost 4 bases, the J end lost 9 bases, and 13 bases lay between the germline ends. Germline V gene lookup returns CDR1 SGHDT and CDR2 YYEEEE. Here the CDR3 reads CASSEDLGAQYF. CDR3 bases: TGTGCCAGCAGCGAGGACCTTGGGGCCCAGTACTTC.

This clonotype has ten or more counts. The gene calls are TRBV29-1 and TRBJ1-2, with unresolved D. V lost 4 bases and J 0 bases, leaving 6 bases between the germline ends. This CDR3 comprises 12 residues. CDR1 is SQVTM and CDR2 is ANQGSEA in the germline V gene. The CDR3 DNA follows: TGCAGCGTTGTGCGGACTAACTATGGCTACACCTTC. Protein: CSVVRTNYGYTF.

This rearrangement joins TRBV10-3 to TRBJ1-2, with D maybe TRBD1 (5 bases). Germline V gene lookup returns CDR1 ENHRY and CDR2 SYGVKD. There are 17 residues in the CDR3. V lost 6 bases and J 10 bases, leaving 30 bases between the germline ends. This CDR3 is CAIREDLTARTMRVYTF. Written as DNA, the CDR3 is TGTGCCATCAGGGAAGATTTGACAGCTAGAACTATGCGGGTCTACACCTTC.

The count of this clonotype is one. The junction shows a germline mismatch at one end, possibly a read error. The chain links TRBV7-9 to TRBJ1-5; no reliable D call. CDR3 length: 15 residues. Looked up from germline, CDR1 is SEHNR and CDR2 is FQNEAQ (reference sequence). In DNA form, the CDR3 reads TGTGCCAGCAGCTTGGCCCCGACGAGCAGTCAGCCCCAGCATTTT. Its translation: CASSLAPTSSQPQHF.

The V and J genes are TRBV25-1 and TRBJ1-1; the D is unclear. The V end was cut by 1 base, the J end by 2 bases, with 14 bases between. The CDR3 sequence is 16 residues long. Germline V gene data show CDR1 as MGHDK and CDR2 as SYGVNS. The CDR3 nucleotides read TGTGCCAGCAGTGAATCTTTCAGTAGATCTAACACTGAAGCTTTCTTT. It is translated as CASSESFSRSNTEAFF.

The rearrangement uses TRBV30 and TRBJ2-7; D is unclear. Germline V lookup: CDR1 GTSNPN, CDR2 SVGIG (reference sequence). CDR3 length: 12 residues. The V and J ends lost 2 bases and 2 bases respectively, with 7 bases between them. DNA for the CDR3: TGTGCCTGGAGTCCTGGTACCTACGAGCAGTACTTC. Its translation is CAWSPGTYEQYF.

This clonotype was found a few times. V gene TRBV19 combines with J gene TRBJ1-5; D is unresolved. CDR3 length equals 13 residues. The germline V gene has CDR1 LNHDA and CDR2 SQIVND (reference sequence). Trimming took off 6 bases at V and 4 bases at J, with 10 bases between the two ends. CDR3 DNA sequence: TGTGCCAGTAGAAACCGGGAAAATCAGCCCCAGCATTTT. It is translated as CASRNRENQPQHF.

This clonotype appeared many times. The J gene is TRBJ1-5, the V gene TRBV15, with D maybe TRBD1 (6 bases). CDR1 and CDR2 (germline): LNHNV, YYDKDF (reference sequence). The V end lost 1 base, the J end lost 6 bases, and 13 bases lay between the germline ends. The CDR3 covers 15 residues. The CDR3 DNA reads TGTGCCACCAGCAGAGTTACAGGGTCGGGTCAGCCCCAGCATTTT. It codes for CATSRVTGSGQPQHF. Supplemented by reference TRBV15 and TRBJ1-5, the full variable domain reads DAMVIQNPRYQVTQFGKPVTLSCSQTLNHNVMYWYQQKSSQAPKLLFHYYDKDFNNEADTPDNFQSRRPNTSFCFLDIRSPGLGDTAMYLCATSRVTGSGQPQHFGDGTRLSIL.

This clonotype was seen only a few times. The chain carries TRBV20-1 and TRBJ1-4; D gene ambiguous. Germline V gene sequence: CDR1 DFQATT, CDR2 SNEGSKA (reference sequence). V shed 0 bases and J shed 6 bases, with 11 bases lying between them. CDR3 size: 14 residues. CDR3 amino acids: CSARDPGIDEKLFF. Written as DNA, the CDR3 is TGCAGTGCTAGAGATCCGGGGATCGATGAAAAACTGTTTTTT.

The genes are TRBV12-3 or TRBV12-4 and TRBJ2-2; unclear D gene. The CDR3 has 15 residues. V was shortened by 1 base and J by 4 bases, with 10 bases between the two germline ends. CDR3 residues: CASSLEGTATGELFF. The CDR3 nucleotides read TGTGCCAGCAGTTTAGAGGGTACGGCCACCGGGGAGCTGTTTTTT.

V is TRBV7-9 and J is TRBJ2-2, with D unclear. V lost 5 bases and J lost 6, with 13 bases in between. Looked up from germline, CDR1 is SEHNR and CDR2 is FQNEAQ (reference sequence). This CDR3 region has 14 residues. This CDR3 is CASSQDSVAGELFF. The CDR3, as DNA: TGTGCCAGCAGCCAAGATAGTGTTGCCGGGGAGCTGTTTTTT.

In this sample, this clonotype turned up a few times. The V gene is TRBV5-1, the J gene TRBJ1-2; D remains ambiguous. Germline loops: CDR1 SGHRS, CDR2 YFSETQ. Trimming cost V 0 bases and J 8 bases, with 14 bases left between them. The CDR3 consists of 14 residues. CDR3 in amino acids: CASSLGGSMGGYTF. DNA for the CDR3: TGCGCCAGCAGCTTGGGTGGGTCGATGGGAGGCTACACCTTC.

V gene TRBV6-5 combines with J gene TRBJ2-7; TRBD2 matches 7 bases. This CDR3 contains 14 residues. In germline, CDR1 is MNHEY, CDR2 SVGAGI. Trimming cost V 4 bases and J 3 bases; bases outside gene matches: 6. The CDR3 DNA sequence: TGTGCCAGCAGTTTCCGGGGACTAAACTACGAGCAGTACTTC. It encodes CASSFRGLNYEQYF.

Of note for this clonotype: A single base separates this from a much larger clone, so it may be a read error. Because the CDR3 is missing its conserved closing phenylalanine or tryptophan, this is likely a read error. This rearrangement joins TRBV25-1 to TRBJ1-1, with a weak D call TRBD1 (6 bases). Trimming took 6 bases from V and 4 from J, leaving 12 bases between them. Germline V lookup: CDR1 MGHDK, CDR2 SYGVNS. The CDR3 has 13 residues. CDR3 DNA sequence: TGTGCCAGCAGCCGAAACAGGGTCACTGAAGCTTTCCTT. Protein sequence: CASSRNRVTEAFL.

The J gene is TRBJ2-5, the V gene TRBV7-2, with a tentative D call TRBD1 (5 bases). Trimming pared 6 bases from V and 5 bases from J, leaving 19 bases between. The V gene's germline CDR1 is SGHTA and CDR2 FQGNSA. The CDR3 is 15 amino acids. DNA of the CDR3: TGTGCCAGCAGTCGACCCAGACAGAGCACCGAGACCCAGTACTTC. This encodes CASSRPRQSTETQYF.

This clonotype appeared a single time. The CDR3 DNA reads as TGTGCCAGCAGTTACATCTCAGGGGGATACACTGAAGCTTTCTTT. This encodes CASSYISGGYTEAFF. The rearrangement joins TRBV7-2 to TRBJ1-1, with 7 nucleotides matching TRBD1. CDR1 and CDR2 (germline): SGHTA, FQGNSA. This CDR3 comprises 15 residues. V shed 6 bases and J 3 bases; nucleotides not matched to a gene: 10.